This TCR beta chain was retrieved from a study of blood T cells in healthy people across ages. The study, taken as a whole, reports: In the absence of known donor CMV status, changes in expanded clonotypes were possibly confounded.

This clonotype has only a few counts. The antigen is not known. Trimming at V came to 4 bases and at J to 3 bases, leaving 11 bases not matched to a gene. CDR1 SGDLS and CDR2 YYNGEE come from the germline V gene. The CDR3 runs to 16 residues. A second roughly 6 to 11 cycle PCR used barcoded and J-beta primers. CDR3-containing paired-end reads numbered at least 2.5 million in each sample. TCRdb re-called the 5' RACE reads through MiXCR, storing one row per CDR3 protein. The table records around 700,000 distinct CDR3 sequences, around 25% of them present only once. In addition, the sample was reused for a study of T cells of mothers and their children.

The chain uses TRBV9 and TRBJ2-7, with 9 bases aligning to TRBD1. Sample: blood. This receptor was identified in a boy between 5 and 17 years old in good health. CDR3 DNA sequence: TGTGCCAGCAGCCCCCTGGGACAGGGTGGGGACTACGAGCAGTACTTC. Residues: CASSPLGQGGDYEQYF.